The present T cell receptor (beta chain) was sequenced within a study of blood T cell repertoires in COVID-19. Donors were grouped by their self-reported clinical history. The table came from immunoSEQ multiplex PCR; TCRdb's copy has only in-frame clones and leaves some out. The sample contains 230,000 or so clones, more than 80% of which appear only once. There are 15 residues in the CDR3. Germline CDR1 and CDR2: LGHDT and YNNKEL (reference sequence). Trimming shortened V by 1 base and J by 5 bases, and 14 bases separated the two germline ends. The sample consisted of PBMCs or T cells enriched from blood (not recorded which). This TCR was sampled from a woman between 40 and 55 years old with acute COVID-19. V usage is TRBV3-1 (or the pseudogene TRBV3-2) and J usage is TRBJ1-2; no firm D call. The CDR3 sequence is CASSQGAAGEYGYTF. Written as DNA, the CDR3 is TGTGCCAGCAGCCAAGGAGCGGCGGGAGAATATGGCTACACCTTC.